This TCR beta chain emerged from a study of type 1 regulatory T cells. Study overall: An in vitro protocol generated T-allo10, a Tr1-enriched, alloantigen-specific CD4 T cell product.

Using its own MiXCR run on the reads, TCRdb lists one record per CDR3 protein. Of 60,000 to 70,000 distinct CDR3 sequences detected, 45% to 50% appear once; the ten largest clones hold approximately 2.3%. A word on this clonotype: The antigen is not known.

Findings and caveats of the study: Compared with non-Tr1 cells, Tr1 cells showed a narrower TCR repertoire.

The CDR3 totals 17 residues. The germline V and J ends were trimmed by 2 bases and 4 bases, with 17 bases remaining between them. The germline CDR1 and CDR2 sequences are LGHNA and YNFKEQ. This clonotype was obtained from a human donor in good health. Specimen: cultured non-Tr1 T cells, either the whole culture or a sorted T cell fraction (not recorded which). The chain employs TRBV4-2 and TRBJ1-4, with a tentative D call TRBD1 (5 bases). The DNA for the CDR3 is TGTGCCAGCAGCCAACGGCCGGCAGGGACCGGTAATGAAAAACTGTTTTTT. The encoded protein is CASSQRPAGTGNEKLFF.